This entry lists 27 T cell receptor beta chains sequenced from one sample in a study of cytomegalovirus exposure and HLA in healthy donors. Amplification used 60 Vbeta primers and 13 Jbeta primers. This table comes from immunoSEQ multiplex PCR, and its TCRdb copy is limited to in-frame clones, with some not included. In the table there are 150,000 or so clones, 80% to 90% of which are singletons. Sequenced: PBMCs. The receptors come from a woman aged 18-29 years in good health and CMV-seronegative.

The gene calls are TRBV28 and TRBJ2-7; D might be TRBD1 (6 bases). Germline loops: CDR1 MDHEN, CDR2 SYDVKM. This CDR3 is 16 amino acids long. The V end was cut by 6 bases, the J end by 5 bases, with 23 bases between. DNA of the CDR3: TGTGCCAGCAGCATGCATACAGGGTCCCTGGGTCACGAGCAGTACTTC. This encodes CASSMHTGSLGHEQYF.

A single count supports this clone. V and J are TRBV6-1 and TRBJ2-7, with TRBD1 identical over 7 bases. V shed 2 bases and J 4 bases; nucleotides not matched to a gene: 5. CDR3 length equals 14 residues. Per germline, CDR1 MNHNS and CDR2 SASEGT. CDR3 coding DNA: TGTGCCAGCAGTGAAAAGACAGGGAAATACGAGCAGTACTTC. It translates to CASSEKTGKYEQYF.

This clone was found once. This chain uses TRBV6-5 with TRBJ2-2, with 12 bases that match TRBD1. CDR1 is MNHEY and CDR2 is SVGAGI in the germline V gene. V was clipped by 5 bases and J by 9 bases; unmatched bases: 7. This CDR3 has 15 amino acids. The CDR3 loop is CASSRDRGHVRELFF. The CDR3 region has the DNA TGTGCCAGCAGTCGGGACAGGGGGCATGTAAGGGAGCTGTTTTTT.

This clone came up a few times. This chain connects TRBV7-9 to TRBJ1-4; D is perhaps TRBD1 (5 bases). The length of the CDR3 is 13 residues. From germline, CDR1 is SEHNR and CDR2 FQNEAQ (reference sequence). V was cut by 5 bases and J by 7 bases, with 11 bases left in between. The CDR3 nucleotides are TGTGCCAGCAGCGTATTAGGGGTTGAAAAACTGTTTTTT. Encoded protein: CASSVLGVEKLFF.

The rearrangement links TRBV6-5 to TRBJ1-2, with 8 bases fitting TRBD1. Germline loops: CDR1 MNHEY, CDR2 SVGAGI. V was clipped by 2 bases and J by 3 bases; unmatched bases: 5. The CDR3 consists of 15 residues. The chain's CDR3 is CASSYTSGGYYGYTF. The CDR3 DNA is TGTGCCAGCAGTTACACTTCAGGGGGCTACTATGGCTACACCTTC.

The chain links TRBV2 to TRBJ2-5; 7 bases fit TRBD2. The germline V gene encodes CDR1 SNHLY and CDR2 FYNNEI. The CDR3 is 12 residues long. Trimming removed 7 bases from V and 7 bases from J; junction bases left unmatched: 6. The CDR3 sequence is CASMGGDGTQYF. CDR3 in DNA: TGTGCCAGCATGGGAGGGGACGGGACCCAGTACTTC.

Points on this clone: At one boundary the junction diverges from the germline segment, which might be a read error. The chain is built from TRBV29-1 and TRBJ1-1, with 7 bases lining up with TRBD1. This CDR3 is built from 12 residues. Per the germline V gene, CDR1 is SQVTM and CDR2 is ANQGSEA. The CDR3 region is CSATGRNTGAFF. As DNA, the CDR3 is TGCAGCGCGACAGGGCGGAACACTGGAGCTTTCTTT. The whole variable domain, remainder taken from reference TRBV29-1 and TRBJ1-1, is SAVISQKPSRDICQRGTSLTIQCQVDSQVTMMFWYRQQPGQSLTLIATANQGSEATYESGFVIDKFPISRPNLTFSTLTVSNMSPEDSSIYLCSATGRNTGAFFGQGTRLTVV.

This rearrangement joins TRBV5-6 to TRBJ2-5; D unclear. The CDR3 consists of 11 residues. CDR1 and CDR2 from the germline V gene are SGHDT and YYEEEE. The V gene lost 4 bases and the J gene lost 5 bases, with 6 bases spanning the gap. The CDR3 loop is CASSQWETQYF. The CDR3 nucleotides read TGTGCCAGCAGCCAGTGGGAGACCCAGTACTTC.

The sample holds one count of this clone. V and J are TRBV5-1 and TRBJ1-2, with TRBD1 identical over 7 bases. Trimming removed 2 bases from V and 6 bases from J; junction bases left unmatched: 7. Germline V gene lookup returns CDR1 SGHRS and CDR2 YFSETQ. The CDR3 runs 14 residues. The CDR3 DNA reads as TGCGCCAGCAGCTTTCAGACAGGGTTAAATGGCTACACCTTC. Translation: CASSFQTGLNGYTF.

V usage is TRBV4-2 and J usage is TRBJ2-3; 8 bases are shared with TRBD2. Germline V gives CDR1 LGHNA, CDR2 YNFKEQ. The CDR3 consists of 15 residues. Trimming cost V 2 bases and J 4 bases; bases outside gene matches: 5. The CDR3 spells CASSQIAGMSDTQYF. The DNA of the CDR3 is TGTGCCAGCAGCCAAATAGCGGGAATGTCAGATACGCAGTATTTT.

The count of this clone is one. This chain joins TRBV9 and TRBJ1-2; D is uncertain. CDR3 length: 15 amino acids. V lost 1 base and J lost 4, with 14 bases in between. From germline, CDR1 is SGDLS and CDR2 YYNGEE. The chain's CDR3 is CASSVTTVRSYGYTF. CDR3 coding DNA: TGTGCCAGCAGCGTAACCACAGTCCGAAGCTATGGCTACACCTTC.

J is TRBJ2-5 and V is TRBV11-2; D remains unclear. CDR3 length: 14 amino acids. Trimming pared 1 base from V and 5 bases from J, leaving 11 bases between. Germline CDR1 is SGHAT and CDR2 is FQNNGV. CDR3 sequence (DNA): TGTGCCAGCAGCTTAGTGGGCCGTGGGGAGACCCAGTACTTC. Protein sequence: CASSLVGRGETQYF. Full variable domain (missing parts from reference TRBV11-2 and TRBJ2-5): EAGVAQSPRYKIIEKRQSVAFWCNPISGHATLYWYQQILGQGPKLLIQFQNNGVVDDSQLPKDRFSAERLKGVDSTLKIQPAKLEDSAVYLCASSLVGRGETQYFGPGTRLLVL.

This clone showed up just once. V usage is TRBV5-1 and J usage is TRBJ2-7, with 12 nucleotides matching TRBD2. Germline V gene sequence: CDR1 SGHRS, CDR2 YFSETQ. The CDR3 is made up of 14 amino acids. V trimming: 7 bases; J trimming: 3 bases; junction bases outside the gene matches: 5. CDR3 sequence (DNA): TGCGCCAGCGCACTAGCGGGAGGATACTACGAGCAGTACTTC. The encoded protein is CASALAGGYYEQYF.

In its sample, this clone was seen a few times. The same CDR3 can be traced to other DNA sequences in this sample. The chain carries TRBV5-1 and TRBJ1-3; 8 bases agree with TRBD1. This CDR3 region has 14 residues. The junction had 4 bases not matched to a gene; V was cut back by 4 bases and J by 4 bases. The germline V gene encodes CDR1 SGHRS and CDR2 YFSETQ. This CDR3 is CASSLTGAGNTIYF. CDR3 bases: TGCGCCAGCAGCCTGACAGGGGCAGGAAACACCATATATTTT.

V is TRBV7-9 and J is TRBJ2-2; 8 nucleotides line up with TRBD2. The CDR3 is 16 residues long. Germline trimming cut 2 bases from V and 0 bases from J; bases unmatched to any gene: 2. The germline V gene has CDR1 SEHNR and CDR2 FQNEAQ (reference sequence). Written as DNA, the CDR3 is TGTGCCAGCAGCTTACGGGAGGGCCCGAACACCGGGGAGCTGTTTTTT. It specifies CASSLREGPNTGELFF.

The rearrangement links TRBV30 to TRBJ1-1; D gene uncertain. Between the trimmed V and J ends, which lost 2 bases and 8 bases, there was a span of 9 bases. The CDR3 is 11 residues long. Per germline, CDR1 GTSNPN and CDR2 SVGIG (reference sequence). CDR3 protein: CAWSSPREAFF. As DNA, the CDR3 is TGTGCCTGGAGTTCACCACGGGAAGCTTTCTTT.

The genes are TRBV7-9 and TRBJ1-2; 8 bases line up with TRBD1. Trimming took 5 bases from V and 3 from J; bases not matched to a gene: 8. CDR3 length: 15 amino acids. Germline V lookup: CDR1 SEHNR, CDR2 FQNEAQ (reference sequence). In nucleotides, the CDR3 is TGTGCCAGCAGCGCCGACAGGGGTTGGGACTATGGCTACACCTTC. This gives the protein CASSADRGWDYGYTF.

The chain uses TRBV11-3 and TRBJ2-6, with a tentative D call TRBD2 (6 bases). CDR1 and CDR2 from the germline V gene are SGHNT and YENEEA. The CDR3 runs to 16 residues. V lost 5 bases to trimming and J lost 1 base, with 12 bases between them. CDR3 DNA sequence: TGTGCCAGCAGCCGCGGGGCAGGGTCTGGGGCCAACGTCCTGACTTTC. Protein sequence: CASSRGAGSGANVLTF.

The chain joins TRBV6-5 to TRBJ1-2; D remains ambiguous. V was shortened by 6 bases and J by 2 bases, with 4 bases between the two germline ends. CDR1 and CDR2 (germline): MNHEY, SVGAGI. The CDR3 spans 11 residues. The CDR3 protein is CASRQNYGYTF. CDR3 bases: TGTGCCAGCAGGCAGAACTATGGCTACACCTTC.

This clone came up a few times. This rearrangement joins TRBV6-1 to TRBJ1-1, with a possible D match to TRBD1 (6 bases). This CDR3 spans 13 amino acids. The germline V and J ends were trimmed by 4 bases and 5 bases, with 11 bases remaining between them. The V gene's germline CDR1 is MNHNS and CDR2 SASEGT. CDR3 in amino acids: CASSVAGVTEAFF. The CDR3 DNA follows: TGTGCCAGCAGTGTAGCAGGGGTGACTGAAGCTTTCTTT.

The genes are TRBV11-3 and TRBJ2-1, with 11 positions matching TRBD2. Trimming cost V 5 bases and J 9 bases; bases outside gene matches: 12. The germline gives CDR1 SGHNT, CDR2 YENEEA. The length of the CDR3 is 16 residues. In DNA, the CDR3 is TGTGCCAGCAGCCCAGTTAGCGGGAGGGCCCAGAGTGAGCAGTTCTTC. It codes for CASSPVSGRAQSEQFF.

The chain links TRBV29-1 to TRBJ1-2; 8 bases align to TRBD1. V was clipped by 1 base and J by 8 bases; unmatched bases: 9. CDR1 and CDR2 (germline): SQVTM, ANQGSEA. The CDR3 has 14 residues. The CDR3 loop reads CSVEGQGARLGYTF. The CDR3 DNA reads TGCAGCGTTGAAGGTCAGGGGGCGCGACTCGGCTACACCTTC.

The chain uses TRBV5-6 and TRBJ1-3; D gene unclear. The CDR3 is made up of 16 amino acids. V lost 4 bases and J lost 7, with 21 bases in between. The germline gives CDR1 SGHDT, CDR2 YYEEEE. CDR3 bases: TGTGCCAGCAGCACCAACGGCCAGAGGTTAATGAACACCATATATTTT. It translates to CASSTNGQRLMNTIYF.

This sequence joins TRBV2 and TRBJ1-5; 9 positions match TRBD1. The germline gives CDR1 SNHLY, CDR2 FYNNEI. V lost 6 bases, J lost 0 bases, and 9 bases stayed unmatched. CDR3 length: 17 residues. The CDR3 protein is CASRAGTGFYSNQPQHF. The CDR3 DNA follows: TGTGCCAGCAGGGCCGGGACAGGGTTCTATAGCAATCAGCCCCAGCATTTT.

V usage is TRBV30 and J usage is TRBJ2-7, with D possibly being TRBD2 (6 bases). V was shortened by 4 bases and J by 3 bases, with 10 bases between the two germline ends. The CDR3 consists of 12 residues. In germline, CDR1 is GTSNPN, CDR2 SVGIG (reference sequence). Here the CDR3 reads CAWNEGGYEQYF. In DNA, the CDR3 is TGTGCCTGGAATGAGGGAGGCTACGAGCAGTACTTC. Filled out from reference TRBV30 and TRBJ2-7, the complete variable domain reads SQTIHQWPATLVQPVGSPLSLECTVEGTSNPNLYWYRQAAGRGLQLLFYSVGIGQISSEVPQNLSASRPQDRQFILSSKKLLLSDSGFYLCAWNEGGYEQYFGPGTRLTVT.

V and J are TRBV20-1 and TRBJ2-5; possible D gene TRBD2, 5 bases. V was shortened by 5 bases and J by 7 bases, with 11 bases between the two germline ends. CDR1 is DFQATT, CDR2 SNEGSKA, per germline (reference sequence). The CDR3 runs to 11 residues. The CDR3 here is CSAGRRPTQYF. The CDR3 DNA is TGCAGTGCTGGCCGGAGGCCGACCCAGTACTTC.

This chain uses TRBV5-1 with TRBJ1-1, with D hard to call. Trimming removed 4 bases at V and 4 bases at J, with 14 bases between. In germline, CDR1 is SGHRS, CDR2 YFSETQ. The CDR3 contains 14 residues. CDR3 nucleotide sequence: TGCGCCAGCAGCGCCACAACAGCCACCACTGAAGCTTTCTTT. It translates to CASSATTATTEAFF.